The 16 T cell receptor beta chains listed next were all sequenced from one sample in a study of T cell responses to AZD1222 COVID-19 vaccine. Sequenced by immunoSEQ multiplex PCR; TCRdb stores in-frame clones only, minus some. The table records roughly 130,000 clones, about 94% of them present only once. The sequencing here drew on peripheral blood, taken 28 days after the second AZD1222 dose. The receptors were gathered from an adult who received the AZD1222 COVID-19 vaccine.

This clone was seen a single time. This chain connects TRBV7-2 to TRBJ1-2; D ambiguous. V lost 5 bases and J lost 3, with 16 bases in between. Germline V gives CDR1 SGHTA, CDR2 FQGNSA. This CDR3 comprises 15 residues. In DNA, the CDR3 is TGTGCCAGCAGCCCTACCGCCGCCGTTTACTATGGCTACACCTTC. It is translated as CASSPTAAVYYGYTF.

The chain links TRBV7-8 to TRBJ2-7; D remains ambiguous. V lost 2 bases to trimming and J lost 1 base, with 12 bases between them. The CDR3 has 15 residues. Germline V gene data show CDR1 as SGHVS and CDR2 as FQNEAQ. The CDR3, as DNA: TGTGCCAGCAGCTTACTGTCAGGTCCATCCTACGAGCAGTACTTC. This gives the protein CASSLLSGPSYEQYF.

This clone was detected a few times. The J gene is TRBJ1-5, the V gene TRBV29-1; TRBD1 matches 8 bases. Germline V gives CDR1 SQVTM, CDR2 ANQGSEA. CDR3 length equals 14 residues. With V trimmed by 6 bases and J by 1 base, 5 bases remained unmatched. The CDR3 DNA reads as TGCAGCGTCGAGACAGGGGCCAGCAATCAGCCCCAGCATTTT. This encodes CSVETGASNQPQHF. Based on the CDR3 plus reference TRBV29-1 and TRBJ1-5, the full variable domain is SAVISQKPSRDICQRGTSLTIQCQVDSQVTMMFWYRQQPGQSLTLIATANQGSEATYESGFVIDKFPISRPNLTFSTLTVSNMSPEDSSIYLCSVETGASNQPQHFGDGTRLSIL.

This chain connects TRBV28 to TRBJ1-2; 7 bases line up with TRBD1. Germline V gene sequence: CDR1 MDHEN, CDR2 SYDVKM. The V gene end was trimmed by 6 bases and the J gene end by 8 bases; junction bases not matched to a gene: 15. This CDR3 has 15 residues. The CDR3 protein is CASSSLTGSVRGYTF. CDR3 nucleotide sequence: TGTGCCAGCAGCTCCTTGACAGGGTCGGTGAGGGGCTACACCTTC.

The chain uses TRBV3-1 (or the pseudogene TRBV3-2) and TRBJ2-5; no clear D gene. The CDR3 extends over 15 amino acids. Trimming pared 2 bases from V and 8 bases from J, leaving 18 bases between. Germline CDR1 and CDR2: LGHDT and YNNKEL (reference sequence). CDR3 amino acids: CASSQSSAPDGTQYF. CDR3 sequence (DNA): TGTGCCAGCAGCCAATCATCGGCCCCGGACGGAACCCAGTACTTC.

The chain recombines TRBV5-4 with TRBJ2-4; 9 nucleotides agree with TRBD2. This CDR3 region has 14 residues. CDR1 and CDR2 from the germline V gene are SGHNT and YYREEE (reference sequence). V shed 3 bases, J shed 9 bases, and the junction held 7 bases outside the gene matches. This CDR3 is CASSSPGLASIQYF. DNA of the CDR3: TGTGCCAGCAGCTCGCCGGGACTAGCTTCCATTCAGTACTTC.

The V call is TRBV3-1 (or the pseudogene TRBV3-2), the J call TRBJ2-3; TRBD1 agrees at 7 bases. V shed 3 bases and J 0 bases; nucleotides not matched to a gene: 3. The CDR3 covers 15 residues. Looked up from germline, CDR1 is LGHDT and CDR2 is YNNKEL (reference sequence). Here the CDR3 reads CASSQRGPSTDTQYF. CDR3 in DNA: TGTGCCAGCAGCCAGAGGGGGCCGAGCACAGATACGCAGTATTTT.

CDR3 amino acids: CASSLKMRSTGSMNTEAFF. For the CDR3, the DNA is TGTGCCAGCAGCTTAAAGATGAGGTCGACAGGAAGCATGAACACTGAAGCTTTCTTT. The chain couples TRBV7-3 to TRBJ1-1; D is perhaps TRBD1 (6 bases). V lost 1 base and J lost 0, with 21 bases in between. CDR1 and CDR2 from the germline V gene are SGHTA and FQGTGA. CDR3 size: 19 residues.

J is TRBJ1-1 and V is TRBV11-2, with TRBD1 matching over 10 bases. Losses at the gene ends were 1 base for V and 1 base for J; bases not matched to a gene: 0. The germline CDR1 and CDR2 sequences are SGHAT and FQNNGV. CDR3 length equals 15 residues. CDR3 sequence reads: CASSLGTGGNTEAFF. CDR3 bases: TGTGCCAGCAGCTTAGGGACAGGGGGGAACACTGAAGCTTTCTTT.

The CDR3 reads CASSPPTGGTEAFF. Here the CDR3 DNA reads TGTGCCAGTAGTCCCCCGACCGGGGGAACTGAAGCTTTCTTT. V gene TRBV19 combines with J gene TRBJ1-1; D is perhaps TRBD1 (5 bases). This CDR3 has 14 residues. Germline V gives CDR1 LNHDA, CDR2 SQIVND (reference sequence). V was pared by 5 bases and J by 5 bases, with 15 bases between.

This chain connects TRBV19 to TRBJ2-3, with 9 bases lining up with TRBD2. The trim removed 3 bases at V and 3 bases at J, leaving 4 bases unmatched. CDR3 length: 15 amino acids. CDR1 and CDR2 from the germline V gene are LNHDA and SQIVND (reference sequence). This CDR3 is CASSIAGGRTDTQYF. Written as DNA, the CDR3 is TGTGCCAGTAGTATCGCGGGAGGGCGGACAGATACGCAGTATTTT.

CDR3 sequence (DNA): TGTGCCAGCAGCTTAAATTCTGTAGGGGGAGAGACCCAGTACTTC. It specifies CASSLNSVGGETQYF. This chain joins TRBV7-3 and TRBJ2-5; possible D gene TRBD1, 6 bases. The CDR3 covers 15 residues. CDR1 SGHTA and CDR2 FQGTGA come from the germline V gene. Trimming shortened V by 1 base and J by 4 bases, and 13 bases separated the two germline ends.

The chain couples TRBV20-1 to TRBJ1-1, with a tentative D call TRBD1 (5 bases). The V and J ends lost 3 bases and 1 base respectively, with 9 bases between them. Germline values: CDR1 DFQATT, CDR2 SNEGSKA (reference sequence). CDR3 length equals 13 residues. The CDR3 is CSASGGGNTEAFF. In DNA, the CDR3 is TGCAGTGCTAGTGGGGGAGGGAACACTGAAGCTTTCTTT.

This sequence joins TRBV6-6 and TRBJ1-5, with D possibly being TRBD1 (5 bases). Looked up from germline, CDR1 is MNHNY and CDR2 is SVGAGI (reference sequence). V shed 2 bases and J shed 6 bases, with 8 bases lying between them. This CDR3 has 13 amino acids. CDR3 region: CASSYGGSQPQHF. In nucleotides, the CDR3 is TGTGCCAGCAGTTACGGGGGAAGTCAGCCCCAGCATTTT.

The chain employs TRBV18 and TRBJ1-1; D unclear. This CDR3 contains 13 residues. Germline-derived CDR1 and CDR2 are KGHSH and LQKENI. Trimming pared 1 base from V and 1 base from J, leaving 4 bases between. CDR3 residues: CASSPRANTEAFF. The DNA of the CDR3 is TGTGCCAGCTCACCACGAGCGAACACTGAAGCTTTCTTT.

V usage is TRBV19 and J usage is TRBJ1-2; no clear D gene. With 6 bases removed from V and 4 bases from J, the gap between germline ends came to 12 bases. The CDR3 is 13 residues long. CDR1 and CDR2 from the germline V gene are LNHDA and SQIVND (reference sequence). In DNA form, the CDR3 reads TGTGCCAGTAGCCAGGAAGTCATCTATGGCTACACCTTC. This encodes CASSQEVIYGYTF.